This T cell receptor beta chain was captured by sequencing in a study of blood T cell repertoires in COVID-19. At the level of the study: The United States, Italy and Spain provided the acute and convalescent COVID-19 samples.

Recruits, aged about 18 to 95 years, lived in roughly 22 US areas. Participants reported their clinical history, and cohort assignment relied on those reports. Exposed enrollees encountered a COVID-19 case at some point within 2 weeks before study entry. The table came from immunoSEQ multiplex PCR; TCRdb's copy has only in-frame clones and leaves some out. This table holds roughly 250,000 clones, 80% to 90% found once. This CDR3 region has 13 residues. With V trimmed by 9 bases and J by 7 bases, 6 bases remained unmatched. Germline-derived CDR1 and CDR2 are ENHRY and SYGVKD. Sequenced material: PBMCs or T cells enriched from blood (not recorded which). The chain has TRBV10-3 and TRBJ1-4; 9 nucleotides align to TRBD1. The TCR sequence derives from a man in his fifties or sixties who had been exposed to COVID-19. The CDR3 DNA reads as TGTGCCATGGGGACAGGGATTGGTGAAAAACTGTTTTTT. Protein: CAMGTGIGEKLFF.